Sequencing of this T cell receptor (beta chain) was carried out in a study of T cell responses to AZD1222 COVID-19 vaccine. As for the study in general: Second doses that came at about 4 or about 12 weeks were put together.

Clones were sequenced by immunoSEQ multiplex PCR, and TCRdb holds only the in-frame ones, with some missing. The profile shows 200,000 or so clones, around 94% of them singletons. The CDR3 spans 16 residues. Trimming removed 3 bases from V and 0 bases from J, with 10 bases in between. From germline, CDR1 is SGHRS and CDR2 YFSETQ. Notes on this clone: What it recognizes is unknown.

Regarding the study as a whole: The donor cohort was predominantly white British with a female majority, and clonal diversity may have been underestimated.

The clonotype comes from an adult in good health. This specimen was peripheral blood, taken on day 0 of AZD1222 vaccination. V is TRBV5-1 and J is TRBJ2-6; no clear D. The CDR3 loop reads CASSSSLSSGANVLTF. The CDR3 DNA sequence: TGCGCCAGCAGCTCGTCGCTGAGCTCTGGGGCCAACGTCCTGACTTTC.